Below, 17 T cell receptor beta chains from the same sample are listed, as sequenced in a study of early T cells in non-severe SARS-CoV-2 infection. TCRdb re-called the 5' RACE reads through MiXCR, storing one row per CDR3 protein. Of more than 45,000 distinct CDR3 sequences in the sample, roughly 12% were seen once. Material for sequencing was whole blood. All receptors derive from an adult who was a healthcare worker with PCR-confirmed SARS-CoV-2 infection or an uninfected control (not recorded which).

This clonotype was seen a few times. This chain links TRBV12-3 or TRBV12-4 with TRBJ1-5; no clear D. CDR3 length equals 14 residues. The ends were cut back, 5 bases at V and 4 bases at J, with 12 bases in the middle. In nucleotides, the CDR3 is TGTGCCAGCAGTCGCACGACTGGGAATCAGCCCCAGCATTTT. Protein sequence: CASSRTTGNQPQHF.

This clonotype has ten or more counts. The gene calls are TRBV29-1 and TRBJ1-2; 7 bases match TRBD1. CDR1 is SQVTM, CDR2 ANQGSEA, per germline. The V and J ends lost 5 bases and 4 bases, in that order; junction bases with no gene match: 7. The CDR3 has 13 residues. The CDR3 is CSVIPGQTYGYTF. DNA for the CDR3: TGCAGCGTTATACCGGGACAGACCTATGGCTACACCTTC.

This clonotype appeared many times. CDR3 sequence reads: CASSWEGSGTQYF. In nucleotides, the CDR3 is TGCGCCAGCAGCTGGGAGGGAAGCGGGACCCAGTACTTC. This chain uses TRBV5-1 with TRBJ2-5; 7 bases match TRBD2. This CDR3 has 13 residues. Trimming at V came to 3 bases and at J to 7 bases, leaving 6 bases not matched to a gene. Germline values: CDR1 SGHRS, CDR2 YFSETQ.

This chain links TRBV28 with TRBJ2-7; 9 bases match TRBD2. Germline values: CDR1 MDHEN, CDR2 SYDVKM. Unmatched junction bases numbered 10, after V lost 11 bases and J lost 2 bases. The CDR3 length is 14 residues. The CDR3 nucleotides are TGTGCCCCCCATTTAGCGGGAGAGGCCTACGAGCAGTACTTC. Translation gives CAPHLAGEAYEQYF.

This clonotype was seen a handful of times. The chain combines TRBV11-2 with TRBJ1-4; a possible D gene is TRBD1 (5 bases). Deletions cut 1 base from V and 5 bases from J, with 11 bases between. Per the germline V gene, CDR1 is SGHAT and CDR2 is FQNNGV. The CDR3 sequence is 15 residues long. The CDR3 spells CASSLVGDANEKLFF. In DNA form, the CDR3 reads TGTGCCAGCAGCTTAGTGGGGGACGCCAATGAAAAACTGTTTTTT.

This clonotype was recorded many times. The V gene is TRBV5-1, the J gene TRBJ2-1; no reliable D call. The germline CDR1 and CDR2 sequences are SGHRS and YFSETQ. V lost 2 bases and J lost 7, with 16 bases in between. The length of the CDR3 is 15 residues. The CDR3 reads CASSFEAGRVNEQFF. DNA of the CDR3: TGCGCCAGCAGCTTCGAGGCAGGCCGAGTAAATGAGCAGTTCTTC. The variable domain in full, with the rest retrieved from reference TRBV5-1 and TRBJ2-1, is KAGVTQTPRYLIKTRGQQVTLSCSPISGHRSVSWYQQTPGQGLQFLFEYFSETQRNKGNFPGRFSGRQFSNSRSEMNVSTLELGDSALYLCASSFEAGRVNEQFFGPGTRLTVL.

There are many counts of this clonotype. CDR3 nucleotide sequence: TGCGCCAGCAGCTACCCGGGACAGGGTGCCGAGCAGTACTTC. It encodes CASSYPGQGAEQYF. The chain joins TRBV5-1 to TRBJ2-7; 9 nucleotides agree with TRBD1. The CDR3 has 14 residues. J was trimmed by 6 bases and V by 3 bases; bases with no gene match: 7. CDR1 and CDR2 (germline): SGHRS, YFSETQ.

The chain employs TRBV28 and TRBJ2-7; 7 bases fit TRBD2. Germline lookup yields CDR1 MDHEN and CDR2 SYDVKM. The length of the CDR3 is 12 residues. The ends lost 5 bases at V and 11 bases at J; junction bases unmatched: 9. CDR3 coding DNA: TGTGCCAGCAGTCTTCGGGCTAGCGGAAAGTACTTC. This translates into CASSLRASGKYF.

The sample holds many counts of this clonotype. The chain combines TRBV12-2 with TRBJ2-3; TRBD2, as called in the table, went unchecked against the DNA. TRBV12-2 is a pseudogene locus. This CDR3 contains 17 residues. This CDR3 reads CASRSGTSGRAPDTQYF. The CDR3 coding sequence is TGTGCAAGTCGCTCCGGGACTAGCGGGAGGGCCCCAGATACGCAGTATTTT.

This clonotype was found a few times. V is TRBV29-1 and J is TRBJ2-1; 12 bases fit TRBD1. The V and J ends lost 5 bases and 8 bases, in that order; junction bases with no gene match: 4. In germline, CDR1 is SQVTM, CDR2 ANQGSEA. The CDR3 is 13 amino acids. CDR3 bases: TGCAGCGTTTCCGGGACAGGGGGCGATGAGCAGTTCTTC. It encodes CSVSGTGGDEQFF.

The chain has TRBV28 and TRBJ2-7, with 9 bases that match TRBD1. J gave up 0 bases and V 5 bases, and 5 bases lay outside the gene matches. The CDR3 is 15 residues long. Per the germline V gene, CDR1 is MDHEN and CDR2 is SYDVKM. CDR3 amino acids: CASSTTGGPSYEQYF. CDR3 DNA sequence: TGTGCCAGCAGTACCACAGGGGGCCCCTCCTACGAGCAGTACTTC.

The chain carries TRBV6-1 and TRBJ2-7; 11 bases are shared with TRBD2. With V trimmed by 6 bases and J by 3 bases, 7 bases remained unmatched. The CDR3 length is 15 residues. Looked up from germline, CDR1 is MNHNS and CDR2 is SASEGT. Written as DNA, the CDR3 is TGTGCCAGCAGCTCGCCGGGACTAGCGGTCTACGAGCAGTACTTC. Its protein product is CASSSPGLAVYEQYF.

This clonotype was detected only a few times. This chain connects TRBV7-6 to TRBJ2-1, with TRBD1 matching 12 bases. This CDR3 spans 14 amino acids. V lost 7 bases to trimming and J lost 5 bases; unmatched junction nucleotides: 3. Looked up from germline, CDR1 is SGHVS and CDR2 is FNYEAQ. CDR3: CASKGQGAHNEQFF. In DNA, the CDR3 is TGTGCCAGCAAGGGACAGGGGGCCCACAATGAGCAGTTCTTC.

The rearrangement joins TRBV5-1 to TRBJ2-5; D remains unclear. The V gene's germline CDR1 is SGHRS and CDR2 YFSETQ. The CDR3 runs to 14 residues. Trimming removed 7 bases from V and 5 bases from J, with 18 bases in between. CDR3 sequence (DNA): TGCGCCAGCTCCGACCGGGTCCCCTGGGAGACCCAGTACTTC. Translation: CASSDRVPWETQYF. The full variable domain, its missing parts supplied by reference TRBV5-1 and TRBJ2-5, is KAGVTQTPRYLIKTRGQQVTLSCSPISGHRSVSWYQQTPGQGLQFLFEYFSETQRNKGNFPGRFSGRQFSNSRSEMNVSTLELGDSALYLCASSDRVPWETQYFGPGTRLLVL.

The genes are TRBV5-1 and TRBJ1-1, with D hard to call. The CDR3 runs 15 residues. Per germline, CDR1 SGHRS and CDR2 YFSETQ. V was trimmed by 4 bases and J by 1 base, leaving 14 bases between them. Here the CDR3 DNA reads TGCGCCAGCAGCCGACGAACCACATCGAACACTGAAGCTTTCTTT. It specifies CASSRRTTSNTEAFF.

This clonotype was seen a handful of times. This sequence joins TRBV5-1 and TRBJ2-3; 11 bases are shared with TRBD2. The CDR3 extends over 14 amino acids. V lost 4 bases, J lost 4 bases, and 2 bases stayed unmatched. Germline lookup yields CDR1 SGHRS and CDR2 YFSETQ. CDR3 sequence reads: CASSPLAGADTQYF. Here the CDR3 DNA reads TGCGCCAGCAGCCCACTAGCGGGAGCAGATACGCAGTATTTT.

This sequence joins TRBV5-8 and TRBJ2-4, with a possible D match to TRBD1 (6 bases). The V gene lost 4 bases and the J gene lost 0 bases, with 14 bases spanning the gap. CDR3 length equals 16 residues. CDR1 is SGHTS and CDR2 is YDEGEE in the germline V gene. Here the CDR3 DNA reads TGTGCCAGCAGCCAAGGACAGCGATTAGCCAAAAACATTCAGTACTTC. Amino acids: CASSQGQRLAKNIQYF.